This T cell receptor (beta chain) derives from a study of T cells in Graves' hyperthyroidism and ophthalmopathy. Overall study: Peripheral blood draws took place at initial diagnosis, ahead of any treatment.

Patients were aged 18 to 65, had disease duration under 2 months, and had newly diagnosed hyperthyroidism. Exclusions: uncontrolled infection, other autoimmune disease, pregnancy, lactation. This clonotype appeared a few times. Its specificity is not known. TCR beta CDR3 regions were amplified from RNA transcripts. In the first-round RT-PCR of the TCR CDR3, the HTBI primer set was used. TCRdb itself ran the multiplex PCR reads through MiXCR, one entry per CDR3 protein. Of 650,000 to 850,000 distinct CDR3 sequences listed, around 19% are singletons. The CDR3 is 13 amino acids. With 5 bases removed from V and 5 bases from J, the gap between germline ends came to 12 bases. CDR1 is SGHNT and CDR2 is YENEEA in the germline V gene. Notes on the study in general: Among thyroid clonotypes expanded above 0.001, most also appeared in blood.

This sequence joins TRBV11-3 and TRBJ2-5, with D perhaps TRBD2 (5 bases). The sequence derives from a woman between 50 and 59 years old with Graves' hyperthyroidism that later progressed to Graves' ophthalmopathy. The sequencing sample was made of blood. The CDR3 region is CASSPTWEETQYF. CDR3 DNA sequence: TGTGCCAGCAGCCCCACCTGGGAGGAGACCCAGTACTTC.